The TCR beta chain described here comes from a study of CD8 T cells in ankylosing spondylitis. The authors made TCR beta libraries by quantitative 5'-RACE with molecular barcodes. TCRdb fed the 5' RACE reads into MiXCR, producing one record per CDR3 protein. The table records 200,000 to 250,000 distinct CDR3 sequences, around 7.9% of them present only once. General observations from the study: Significant enrichment of disease-linked clones was reported in matched ankylosing spondylitis synovial fluid. Reports of some motif variants in reactive arthritis synovial fluid and blood predate this one. Disease-linked clones were found to be CD8+ and relatively rare in peripheral blood. A motif in TCR beta, a set of roughly eight highly homologous variants, appeared characteristic of ankylosing spondylitis blood.

The germline V and J ends were trimmed by 2 bases and 3 bases, with 11 bases remaining between them. This CDR3 spans 14 amino acids. This clonotype was observed at least ten times. The target antigen is unknown. Sequenced sample: blood, either unsorted or a sorted T cell fraction (not recorded which). The chain combines TRBV12-3 or TRBV12-4 with TRBJ2-7; no firm D call. This sequence originates from a male donor with ankylosing spondylitis. Written as DNA, the CDR3 is TGTGCCAGCAGTTTATGGGGTGACCTCTACGAGCAGTACTTC. Protein product: CASSLWGDLYEQYF.